Following are 9 T cell receptor beta chains from one sample sequenced in a study of blood T cells in healthy people across ages. The authors ran a second PCR of roughly 6 to 12 cycles using a sample-barcoded 5' primer and a J-beta primer mix. TCRdb called the 5' RACE reads again in MiXCR, with one record for every CDR3 protein. The sample lists about 770,000 distinct CDR3 sequences; around 45% were seen once. Sequenced material: blood. Receptors were obtained from a man in his fifties or sixties in good health.

The J gene is TRBJ2-2, the V gene TRBV6-2 or TRBV6-3; D gene ambiguous. The CDR3 has 13 residues. The V end was cut by 11 bases, the J end by 4 bases, with 14 bases between. CDR1 and CDR2 from the germline V gene are MNHEY and SVGEGT. CDR3 DNA sequence: TGTGCCGCCCGGCTTCTCTCCACCGGGGAGCTGTTTTTT. Protein sequence: CAARLLSTGELFF.

Note on this clonotype: Possible read error: a much larger clone is one base away. The rearrangement joins TRBV7-2 to TRBJ2-5; D ambiguous. The CDR3 has 13 amino acids. Germline CDR1 reads SGHTA; CDR2 reads FQGNSA. V was pared by 5 bases and J by 0 bases, with 7 bases between. The CDR3 loop is CASSVTYQETQYF. The CDR3 DNA sequence: TGTGCCAGCAGCGTGACCTACCAAGAGACCCAGTACTTC. Filled out from reference TRBV7-2 and TRBJ2-5, the complete variable domain reads GAGVSQSPSNKVTEKGKDVELRCDPISGHTALYWYRQSLGQGLEFLIYFQGNSAPDKSGLPSDRFSAERTGGSVSTLTIQRTQQEDSAVYLCASSVTYQETQYFGPGTRLLVL.

The chain has TRBV2 and TRBJ2-5; TRBD2 aligns across 9 bases. The CDR3 is 14 amino acids. V shed 4 bases, J shed 2 bases, and the junction held 2 bases outside the gene matches. The germline gives CDR1 SNHLY, CDR2 FYNNEI. The chain's CDR3 is CASSGTSEQETQYF. CDR3 coding DNA: TGTGCCAGCAGTGGGACTAGCGAGCAAGAGACCCAGTACTTC.

With regard to this clonotype: Sequence at one end of the junction differs from germline and may be a read error. The rearrangement uses TRBV20-1 and TRBJ1-1; no clear D gene. The CDR3 spans 13 residues. Germline V CDR1 and CDR2: DFQATT, SNEGSKA (reference sequence). For the CDR3, the DNA is TGCAGGGCTAGTATGGGCTCGAACACTGAAGCTTTCTTT. It encodes CRASMGSNTEAFF.

The gene calls are TRBV10-3 and TRBJ2-2; 7 bases agree with TRBD2. CDR3 length equals 14 residues. V gave up 6 bases and J gave up 6 bases; unmatched junction bases: 7. The V gene's germline CDR1 is ENHRY and CDR2 SYGVKD. CDR3 in DNA: TGTGCCATCAGCCGACGGGAGGATTCCGGGGAGCTGTTTTTT. Its translation: CAISRREDSGELFF.

The chain carries TRBV19 and TRBJ2-5; unclear D gene. The CDR3 runs to 13 residues. Trimming pared 5 bases from V and 11 bases from J, leaving 18 bases between. Per germline, CDR1 LNHDA and CDR2 SQIVND (reference sequence). CDR3: CASSPAILLGQYF. The CDR3 DNA reads as TGTGCCAGTAGTCCCGCGATACTCCTGGGGCAGTACTTC.

With respect to this clonotype: Germline and junction disagree at one end, which may indicate a read error. V usage is TRBV9 and J usage is TRBJ1-2; 12 bases map to TRBD1. Germline V lookup: CDR1 SGDLS, CDR2 YYNGEE. The CDR3 covers 15 residues. CDR3 region: CAGSPEGQGAYGYTF. The CDR3 DNA reads TGTGCCGGCAGCCCCGAGGGACAGGGGGCTTATGGCTACACCTTC.

The chain employs TRBV20-1 and TRBJ2-1; 7 bases are a match to TRBD1. The CDR3 spans 14 residues. Germline values: CDR1 DFQATT, CDR2 SNEGSKA (reference sequence). V trimming: 2 bases; J trimming: 4 bases; junction bases outside the gene matches: 5. CDR3 sequence reads: CSARKRGPYNEQFF. DNA for the CDR3: TGCAGTGCTAGAAAGAGGGGGCCTTACAATGAGCAGTTCTTC.

This chain connects TRBV7-9 to TRBJ1-2, with D possibly matching TRBD1 (6 bases). V lost 5 bases, J lost 3 bases, and 16 bases lay in between. This CDR3 is built from 15 residues. Per the germline V gene, CDR1 is SEHNR and CDR2 is FQNEAQ (reference sequence). The CDR3 coding sequence is TGTGCCAGCAGCGCCCCAGGGGACTGGGACTATGGCTACACCTTC. Protein: CASSAPGDWDYGYTF.